This T cell receptor beta chain was obtained from a study of glioma-infiltrating T cells after dendritic cell vaccination. Study observations and caveats: The cohort had few patients with full blood and tumor sets.

Notes on this clone: Its target is not known.

The data were produced by immunoSEQ multiplex PCR, yet TCRdb's version contains in-frame clones alone and is incomplete. In the table there are about 87,000 clones, roughly four fifths of which are singletons. Time point described: after dendritic cell vaccination, including at tumor progression/relapse. None of the glioblastoma patients had an isocitrate dehydrogenase mutation. This CDR3 comprises 14 residues. V was trimmed by 6 bases and J by 10 bases, leaving 16 bases between them. Germline V gene lookup returns CDR1 SGHTA and CDR2 FQGNSA. This receptor was taken from a human donor with glioblastoma. This material consisted of blood, taken after dendritic cell vaccination. The chain joins TRBV7-2 to TRBJ1-6; D is perhaps TRBD1 (5 bases). CDR3 in DNA: TGTGCCAGCAGTACTCGCAGGGCCGAATCACCCCTCCACTTT. It encodes CASSTRRAESPLHF. Full variable domain (remainder filled in from reference TRBV7-2 and TRBJ1-6): GAGVSQSPSNKVTEKGKDVELRCDPISGHTALYWYRQSLGQGLEFLIYFQGNSAPDKSGLPSDRFSAERTGGSVSTLTIQRTQQEDSAVYLCASSTRRAESPLHFGNGTRLTVT.